The clone carrying this T cell receptor (beta chain) was found once. Original methodology: Nucleated cell counts were estimated from reference gene primer amplification. This table comes from immunoSEQ multiplex PCR, and its TCRdb copy is limited to in-frame clones, with some not included. V and J calls and clone size come straight from that table; D and trimming were deduced from the DNA. The sample contains roughly 250,000 clones, 75% to 90% of which appear only once. The entry originates in a study of blood T cell repertoires in COVID-19. Study summary: Samples taken during acute and convalescent COVID-19 were collected in the United States, Italy and Spain. In each case, the material was cDNA or gDNA derived from T cells, B-cell-depleted T cells, or PBMCs.

This CDR3 region has 14 residues. Per germline, CDR1 MDHEN and CDR2 SYDVKM. V shed 5 bases, J shed 6 bases, and the junction held 7 bases outside the gene matches. The chain has TRBV28 and TRBJ2-1, with 7 bases matching TRBD1. The sample consisted of peripheral blood. The source is a man younger than 45 with acute or convalescent COVID-19. The CDR3 region has the DNA TGTGCCAGCAGTCCCGGGACAGTCCCCAATGAGCAGTTCTTC. Translating gives CASSPGTVPNEQFF.